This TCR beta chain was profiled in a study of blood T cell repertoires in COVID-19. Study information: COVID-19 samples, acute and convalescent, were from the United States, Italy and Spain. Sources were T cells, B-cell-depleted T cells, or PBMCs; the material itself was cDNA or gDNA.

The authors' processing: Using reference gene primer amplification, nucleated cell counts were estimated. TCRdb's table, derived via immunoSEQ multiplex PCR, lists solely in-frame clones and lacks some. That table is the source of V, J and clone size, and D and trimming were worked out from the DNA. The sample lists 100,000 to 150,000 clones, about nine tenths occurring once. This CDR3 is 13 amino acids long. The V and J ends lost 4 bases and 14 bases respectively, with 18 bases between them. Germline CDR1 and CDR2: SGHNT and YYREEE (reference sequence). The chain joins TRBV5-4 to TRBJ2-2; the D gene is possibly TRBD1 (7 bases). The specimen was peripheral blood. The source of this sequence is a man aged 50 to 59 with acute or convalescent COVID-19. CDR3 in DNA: TGTGCCAGCAGCCCAGGACAGGCCGGGGGCCTGTTTTTT. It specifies CASSPGQAGGLFF.